This T cell receptor (beta chain) was recovered during a study of blood T cell repertoires in COVID-19. Looked up from germline, CDR1 is MDHEN and CDR2 is SYDVKM. V lost 10 bases, J lost 5 bases, and 7 bases stayed unmatched. The CDR3 totals 13 residues. Sequencing used immunoSEQ multiplex PCR; TCRdb keeps in-frame clones, though not all of them. The sample carries some 78,000 clones, 86% recorded once. The V call is TRBV28, the J call TRBJ2-3; TRBD1 agrees at 9 bases. The receptor was isolated from a man aged 45-60 years with active or convalescent COVID-19. Sequences were obtained from peripheral blood. The CDR3: CANSGTGIDTQYF. Here the CDR3 DNA reads TGTGCCAACTCCGGGACAGGGATAGATACGCAGTATTTT. Using reference TRBV28 and TRBJ2-3 for the parts outside the CDR3, the full variable domain is DVKVTQSSRYLVKRTGEKVFLECVQDMDHENMFWYRQDPGLGLRLIYFSYDVKMKEKGDIPEGYSVSREKKERFSLILESASTNQTSMYLCANSGTGIDTQYFGPGTRLTVL.